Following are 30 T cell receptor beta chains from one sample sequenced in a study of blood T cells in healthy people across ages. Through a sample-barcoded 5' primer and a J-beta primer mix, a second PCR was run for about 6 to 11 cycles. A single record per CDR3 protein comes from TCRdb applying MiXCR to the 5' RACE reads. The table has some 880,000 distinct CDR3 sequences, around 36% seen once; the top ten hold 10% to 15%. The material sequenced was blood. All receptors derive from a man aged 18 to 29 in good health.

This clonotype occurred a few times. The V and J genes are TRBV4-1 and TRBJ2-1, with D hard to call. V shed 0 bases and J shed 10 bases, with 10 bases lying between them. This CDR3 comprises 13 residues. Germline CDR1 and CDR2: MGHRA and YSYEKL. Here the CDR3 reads CASSQDRVGEQFF. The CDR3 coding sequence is TGCGCCAGCAGCCAAGATCGGGTCGGCGAGCAGTTCTTC.

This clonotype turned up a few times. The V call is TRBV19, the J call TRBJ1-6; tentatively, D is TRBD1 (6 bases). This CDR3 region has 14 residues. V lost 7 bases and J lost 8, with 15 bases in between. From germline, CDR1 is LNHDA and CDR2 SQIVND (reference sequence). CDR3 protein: CASTTQGVDSPLHF. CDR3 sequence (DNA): TGTGCCAGTACCACACAGGGTGTGGATTCACCCCTCCACTTT.

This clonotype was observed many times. The CDR3 coding sequence is TGTGCCATCAGGGATGACAGCACCTATGGCTACACCTTC. It is translated as CAIRDDSTYGYTF. This rearrangement joins TRBV10-3 to TRBJ1-2; a possible D gene is TRBD1 (5 bases). Trimming cost V 6 bases and J 4 bases, with 12 bases left between them. Germline CDR1 reads ENHRY; CDR2 reads SYGVKD. The CDR3 runs 13 residues.

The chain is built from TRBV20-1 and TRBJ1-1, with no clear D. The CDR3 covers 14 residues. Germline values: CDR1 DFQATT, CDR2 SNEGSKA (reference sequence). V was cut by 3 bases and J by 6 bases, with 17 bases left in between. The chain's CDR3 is CSASPRPERPEAFF. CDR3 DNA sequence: TGCAGTGCTAGCCCAAGACCGGAAAGGCCTGAAGCTTTCTTT.

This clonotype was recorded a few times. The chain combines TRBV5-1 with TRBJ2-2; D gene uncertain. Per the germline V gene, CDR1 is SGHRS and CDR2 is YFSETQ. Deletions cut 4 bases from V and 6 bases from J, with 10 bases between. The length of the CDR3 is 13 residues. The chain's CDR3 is CASSKDGPGELFF. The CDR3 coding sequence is TGCGCCAGCAGCAAGGACGGCCCCGGGGAGCTGTTTTTT. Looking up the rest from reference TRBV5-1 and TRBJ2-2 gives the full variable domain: KAGVTQTPRYLIKTRGQQVTLSCSPISGHRSVSWYQQTPGQGLQFLFEYFSETQRNKGNFPGRFSGRQFSNSRSEMNVSTLELGDSALYLCASSKDGPGELFFGEGSRLTVL.

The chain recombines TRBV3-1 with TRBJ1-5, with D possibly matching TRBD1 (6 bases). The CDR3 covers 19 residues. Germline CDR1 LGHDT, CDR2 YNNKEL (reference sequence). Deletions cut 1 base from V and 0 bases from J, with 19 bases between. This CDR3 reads CASSQVPLGRGHSNQPQHF. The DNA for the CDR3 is TGTGCCAGCAGCCAAGTCCCACTCGGCAGGGGCCATAGCAATCAGCCCCAGCATTTT.

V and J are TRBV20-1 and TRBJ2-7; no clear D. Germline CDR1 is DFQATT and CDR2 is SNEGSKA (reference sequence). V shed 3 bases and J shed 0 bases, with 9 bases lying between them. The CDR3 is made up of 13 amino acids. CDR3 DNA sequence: TGCAGTGCTAGTTGGTCGGACTCCTACGAGCAGTACTTC. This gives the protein CSASWSDSYEQYF.

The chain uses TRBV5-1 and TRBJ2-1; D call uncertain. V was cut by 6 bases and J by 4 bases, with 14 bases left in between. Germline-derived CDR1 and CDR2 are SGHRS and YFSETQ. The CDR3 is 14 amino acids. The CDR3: CASIPDLPYNEQFF. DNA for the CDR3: TGCGCCAGCATTCCGGACCTACCTTACAATGAGCAGTTCTTC. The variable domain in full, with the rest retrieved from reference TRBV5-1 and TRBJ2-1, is KAGVTQTPRYLIKTRGQQVTLSCSPISGHRSVSWYQQTPGQGLQFLFEYFSETQRNKGNFPGRFSGRQFSNSRSEMNVSTLELGDSALYLCASIPDLPYNEQFFGPGTRLTVL.

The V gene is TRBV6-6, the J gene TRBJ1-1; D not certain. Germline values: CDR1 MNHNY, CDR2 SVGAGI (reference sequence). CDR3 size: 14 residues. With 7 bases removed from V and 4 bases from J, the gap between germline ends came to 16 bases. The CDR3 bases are TGTGCCAGCACCCTACTGGAAAAGGGCACTGAAGCTTTCTTT. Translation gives CASTLLEKGTEAFF.

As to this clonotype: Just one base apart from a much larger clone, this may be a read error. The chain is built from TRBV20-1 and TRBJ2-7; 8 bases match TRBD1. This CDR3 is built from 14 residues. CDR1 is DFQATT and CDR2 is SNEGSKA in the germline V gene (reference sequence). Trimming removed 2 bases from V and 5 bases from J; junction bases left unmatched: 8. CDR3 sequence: CSARSQTGANEQYF. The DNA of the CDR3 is TGCAGTGCTAGATCACAGACAGGGGCCAACGAGCAGTACTTC.

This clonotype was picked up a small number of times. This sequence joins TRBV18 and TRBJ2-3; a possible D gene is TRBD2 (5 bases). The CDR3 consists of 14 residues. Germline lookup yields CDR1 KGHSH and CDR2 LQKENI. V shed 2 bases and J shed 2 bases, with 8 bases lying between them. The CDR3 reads CASSPGLYTDTQYF. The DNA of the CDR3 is TGTGCCAGCTCACCAGGACTCTACACAGATACGCAGTATTTT.

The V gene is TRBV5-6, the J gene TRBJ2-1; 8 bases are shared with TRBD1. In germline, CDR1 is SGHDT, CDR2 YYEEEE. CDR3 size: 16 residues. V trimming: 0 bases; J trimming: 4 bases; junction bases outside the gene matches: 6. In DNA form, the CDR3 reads TGTGCCAGCAGCTTGGAAAGACAGGGGTGGTACAATGAGCAGTTCTTC. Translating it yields CASSLERQGWYNEQFF.

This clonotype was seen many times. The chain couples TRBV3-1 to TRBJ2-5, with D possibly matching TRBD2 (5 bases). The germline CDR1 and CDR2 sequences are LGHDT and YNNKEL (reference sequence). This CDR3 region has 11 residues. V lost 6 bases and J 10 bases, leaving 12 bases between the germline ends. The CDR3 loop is CASRSPGNQYF. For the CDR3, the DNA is TGTGCCAGCAGATCCCCGGGAAACCAGTACTTC.

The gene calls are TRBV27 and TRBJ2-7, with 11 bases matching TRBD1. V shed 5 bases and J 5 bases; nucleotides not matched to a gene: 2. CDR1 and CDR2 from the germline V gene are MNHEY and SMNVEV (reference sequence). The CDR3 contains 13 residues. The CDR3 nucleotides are TGTGCCAGCAGTAGGACAGGGGGCGACGAGCAGTACTTC. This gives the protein CASSRTGGDEQYF.

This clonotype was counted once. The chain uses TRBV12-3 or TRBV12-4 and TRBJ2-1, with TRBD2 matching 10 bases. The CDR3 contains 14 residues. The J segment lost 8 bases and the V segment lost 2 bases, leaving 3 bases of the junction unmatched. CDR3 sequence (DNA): TGTGCCAGCAGTTTACAGCGGGAGGGATATGAGCAGTTCTTC. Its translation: CASSLQREGYEQFF.

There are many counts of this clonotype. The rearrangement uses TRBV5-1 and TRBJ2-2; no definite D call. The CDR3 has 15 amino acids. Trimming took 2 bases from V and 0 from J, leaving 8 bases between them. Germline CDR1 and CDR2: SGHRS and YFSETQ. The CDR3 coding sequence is TGCGCCAGCAGCTTAGGTAGCTCGAACACCGGGGAGCTGTTTTTT. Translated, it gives CASSLGSSNTGELFF.

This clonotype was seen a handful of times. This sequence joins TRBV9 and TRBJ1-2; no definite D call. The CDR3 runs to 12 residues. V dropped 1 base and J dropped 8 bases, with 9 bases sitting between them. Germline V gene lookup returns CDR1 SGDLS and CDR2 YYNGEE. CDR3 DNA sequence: TGTGCCAGCAGCGTACCCCCAGGCGGCTACACCTTC. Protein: CASSVPPGGYTF.

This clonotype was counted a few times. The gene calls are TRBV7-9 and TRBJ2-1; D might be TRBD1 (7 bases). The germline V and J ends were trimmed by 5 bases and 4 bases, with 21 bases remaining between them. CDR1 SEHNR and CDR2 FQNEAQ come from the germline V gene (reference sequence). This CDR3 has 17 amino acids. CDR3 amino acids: CASSQLQGEVTYNEQFF. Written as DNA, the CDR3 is TGTGCCAGCAGCCAATTGCAGGGGGAGGTCACTTACAATGAGCAGTTCTTC.

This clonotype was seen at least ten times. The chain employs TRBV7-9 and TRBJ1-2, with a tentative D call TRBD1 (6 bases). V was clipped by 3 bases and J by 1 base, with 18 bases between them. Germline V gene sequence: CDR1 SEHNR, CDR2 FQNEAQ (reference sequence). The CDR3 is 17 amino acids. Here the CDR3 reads CASSFDDRRDLNYGYTF. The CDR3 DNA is TGTGCCAGCAGCTTCGACGACAGGAGGGACCTTAACTATGGCTACACCTTC.

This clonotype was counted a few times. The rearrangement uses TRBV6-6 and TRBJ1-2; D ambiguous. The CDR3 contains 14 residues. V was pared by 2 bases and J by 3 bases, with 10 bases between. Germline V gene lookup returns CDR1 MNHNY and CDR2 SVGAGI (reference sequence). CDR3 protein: CASSYEPSYYGYTF. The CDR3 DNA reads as TGTGCCAGCAGTTACGAACCGTCGTACTATGGCTACACCTTC.

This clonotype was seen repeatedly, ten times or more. CDR3 nucleotides: TGCAGCGTCGGGCGACTAGAGTCCGGTGACGAGCAGTACTTC. Translated, it gives CSVGRLESGDEQYF. The chain has TRBV29-1 and TRBJ2-7, with TRBD2 as a possible D gene (6 bases). This CDR3 spans 14 amino acids. Trimming removed 6 bases from V and 5 bases from J, with 20 bases in between. Per germline, CDR1 SQVTM and CDR2 ANQGSEA.

CDR3 residues: CASSPDSLQETQYF. The CDR3 coding sequence is TGTGCCAGCAGTCCGGACAGCCTCCAAGAGACCCAGTACTTC. V is TRBV7-7 and J is TRBJ2-5; tentative D call: TRBD1 (6 bases). The germline CDR1 and CDR2 sequences are SSHAT and FNYEAQ (reference sequence). This CDR3 spans 14 amino acids. V lost 6 bases, J lost 1 base, and 12 bases lay in between.

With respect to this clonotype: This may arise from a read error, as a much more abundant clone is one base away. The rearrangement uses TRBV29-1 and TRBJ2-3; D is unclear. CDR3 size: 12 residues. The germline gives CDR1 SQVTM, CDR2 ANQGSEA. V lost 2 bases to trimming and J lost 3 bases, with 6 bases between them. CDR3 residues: CSVEKHTDTQYF. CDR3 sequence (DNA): TGCAGCGTTGAAAAGCATACAGATACGCAGTATTTT.

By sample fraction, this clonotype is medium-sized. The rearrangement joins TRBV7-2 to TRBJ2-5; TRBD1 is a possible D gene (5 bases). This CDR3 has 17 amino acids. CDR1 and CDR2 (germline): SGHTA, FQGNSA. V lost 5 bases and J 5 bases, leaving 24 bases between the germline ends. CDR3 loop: CASSPRPSRDFVETQYF. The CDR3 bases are TGTGCCAGCAGCCCGCGCCCCTCCAGGGATTTTGTCGAGACCCAGTACTTC.

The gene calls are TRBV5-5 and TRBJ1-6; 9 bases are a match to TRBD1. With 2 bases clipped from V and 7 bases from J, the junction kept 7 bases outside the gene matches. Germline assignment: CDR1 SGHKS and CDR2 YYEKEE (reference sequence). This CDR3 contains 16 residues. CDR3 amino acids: CASSFEWTGDNSPLHF. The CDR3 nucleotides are TGTGCCAGCAGCTTCGAGTGGACAGGGGACAATTCACCCCTCCACTTT.

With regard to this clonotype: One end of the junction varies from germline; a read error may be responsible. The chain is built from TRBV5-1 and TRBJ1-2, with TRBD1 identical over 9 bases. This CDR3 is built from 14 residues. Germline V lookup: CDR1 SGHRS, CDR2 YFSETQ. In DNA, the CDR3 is TGCGCCAGCAGCCCGGGACAGGGCTCCTATGACTACACCTTC. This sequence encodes CASSPGQGSYDYTF.

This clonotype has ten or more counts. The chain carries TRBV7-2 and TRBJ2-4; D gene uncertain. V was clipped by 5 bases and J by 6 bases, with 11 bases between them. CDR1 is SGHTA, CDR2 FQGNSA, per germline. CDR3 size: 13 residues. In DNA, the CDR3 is TGTGCCAGCAGCACCCCGACGGTAAACATTCAGTACTTC. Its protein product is CASSTPTVNIQYF.

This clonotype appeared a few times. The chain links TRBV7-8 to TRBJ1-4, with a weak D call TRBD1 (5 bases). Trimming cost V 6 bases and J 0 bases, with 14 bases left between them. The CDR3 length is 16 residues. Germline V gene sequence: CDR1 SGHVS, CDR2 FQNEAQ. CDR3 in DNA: TGTGCCAGCAGACAGGACACAGGAGCAACTAATGAAAAACTGTTTTTT. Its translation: CASRQDTGATNEKLFF.

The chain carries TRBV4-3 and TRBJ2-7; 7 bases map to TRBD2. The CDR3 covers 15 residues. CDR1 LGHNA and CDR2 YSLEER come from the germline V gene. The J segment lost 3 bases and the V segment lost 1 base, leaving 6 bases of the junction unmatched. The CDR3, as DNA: TGCGCCAGCAGCCAAGGAGGGAGCGGGGACTACGAGCAGTACTTC. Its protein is CASSQGGSGDYEQYF.

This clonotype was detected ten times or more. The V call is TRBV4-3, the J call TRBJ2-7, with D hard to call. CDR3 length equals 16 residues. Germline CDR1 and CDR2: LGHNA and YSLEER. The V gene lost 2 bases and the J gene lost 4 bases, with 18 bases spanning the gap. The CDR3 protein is CASSQPPARFLYEQYF. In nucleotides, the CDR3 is TGCGCCAGCAGCCAACCCCCGGCCAGGTTCCTATACGAGCAGTACTTC.